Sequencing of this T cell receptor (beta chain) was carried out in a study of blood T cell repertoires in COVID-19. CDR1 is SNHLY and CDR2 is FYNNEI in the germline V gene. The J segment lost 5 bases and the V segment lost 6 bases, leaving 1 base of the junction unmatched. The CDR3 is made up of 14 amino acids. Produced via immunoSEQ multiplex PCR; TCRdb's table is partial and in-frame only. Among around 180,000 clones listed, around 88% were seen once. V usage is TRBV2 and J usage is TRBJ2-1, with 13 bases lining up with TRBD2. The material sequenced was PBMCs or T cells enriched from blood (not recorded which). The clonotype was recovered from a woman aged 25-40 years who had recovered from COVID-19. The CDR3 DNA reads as TGTGCCAGCAGGGGGACTAGCGGGGACAATGAGCAGTTCTTC. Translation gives CASRGTSGDNEQFF.